A selection of T cell receptor beta chains follows, all from one sample in a study of blood T cell repertoires in COVID-19. Method: immunoSEQ multiplex PCR; TCRdb's copy keeps in-frame clones and lacks some. The sample includes some 300,000 clones, over 85% seen only once; the top ten take roughly 2.9%. The sequencing input was PBMCs or T cells enriched from blood (not recorded which). The receptor set was obtained from a woman aged 50 to 65 who had been exposed to COVID-19. Each CDR3 is given with its conserved first and last residue. The D gene is left open where the match is weak. Expanded clones get a size class; other rows say once, few or many, or leave the size out.

>TRBJ2-1|TRBD2|TRBV9|17|once
CASSARLAGGPNNEQFF
TGTGCCAGCAGCGCCCGACTAGCGGGGGGGCCGAACAATGAGCAGTTCTTC
>TRBJ1-1|.|TRBV7-6|12|once
CASSSVHTEAFF
TGTGCCAGCAGCTCGGTTCACACTGAAGCTTTCTTT
>TRBJ2-5|TRBD1|TRBV7-9|15|.
CASSSGQVPRETQYF
TGTGCCAGCAGCTCGGGACAGGTCCCTCGAGAGACCCAGTACTTC
>TRBJ1-6|.|TRBV2|15|.
CASSEEPRNNSPLHF
TGTGCCAGCAGTGAAGAGCCACGCAATAATTCACCCCTCCACTTT
>TRBJ1-4|.|TRBV7-2|14|.
CASSSGGSYEKLFF
TGTGCCAGCAGCTCTGGGGGGTCCTATGAAAAACTGTTTTTT
>TRBJ2-2|TRBD1|TRBV28|17|few
CASSTLGTGGQTGELFF
TGTGCCAGCAGTACCCTTGGGACAGGGGGCCAAACCGGGGAGCTGTTTTTT
>TRBJ1-1|TRBD1|TRBV2|14|.
CASSARTGNSEAFF
TGTGCCAGCAGTGCAAGGACAGGGAATTCTGAAGCTTTCTTT
>TRBJ2-7|.|TRBV29-1|14|once
CSVVFRGALYEQYF
TGCAGCGTTGTTTTCCGGGGGGCCCTCTACGAGCAGTACTTC
>TRBJ2-7|.|TRBV28|12|.
CASSPGFYEQYF
TGTGCCAGCAGTCCCGGGTTCTACGAGCAGTACTTC
>TRBJ2-5|.|TRBV5-6|15|.
CASSLDQGRRETQYF
TGTGCCAGCAGCTTAGACCAGGGGCGCCGGGAGACCCAGTACTTC
>TRBJ1-5|TRBD1|TRBV24-1|19|once
CATSLRRPRTGDSNQPQHF
TGTGCCACCAGTCTAAGACGGCCTAGGACAGGGGATAGCAATCAGCCCCAGCATTTT
>TRBJ1-6|.|TRBV25-1|16|.
CASSPPGFSYNSPLHF
TGTGCCAGCAGTCCGCCAGGGTTCTCCTATAATTCACCCCTCCACTTT
>TRBJ1-4|.|TRBV5-6|18|.
CASSPFSGREGLNEKLFF
TGTGCCAGCAGCCCTTTTAGCGGCAGGGAGGGACTGAATGAAAAACTGTTTTTT
>TRBJ2-7|.|TRBV28|14|.
CASSLPGFPYEQYF
TGTGCCAGCAGCCTACCCGGGTTCCCCTACGAGCAGTACTTC
>TRBJ1-6|.|TRBV4-1|19|few
CASSQEEFFHSSYNSPLHF
TGCGCCAGCAGCCAAGAGGAGTTCTTTCATAGCTCCTATAATTCACCCCTCCACTTT
>TRBJ2-3|TRBD2|TRBV28|16|.
CASSTMGGRPQDTQYF
TGTGCCAGCAGTACGATGGGGGGGAGACCCCAAGATACGCAGTATTTT
>TRBJ2-1|TRBD2|TRBV7-8|16|.
CASSSRGLAAYNEQFF
TGTGCCAGCAGCTCCAGAGGGCTAGCGGCTTACAATGAGCAGTTCTTC
>TRBJ2-1|.|TRBV2|13|once
CASSYRGGDEQFF
TGTGCCAGCAGCTACAGGGGGGGTGATGAGCAGTTCTTC
>TRBJ2-2|.|TRBV12-2|20|.
CASRLVRQGARNFYAGELFF
TGTGCAAGTCGCTTAGTGAGGCAGGGGGCCCGAAATTTTTATGCCGGGGAGCTGTTTTTT
>TRBJ2-3|.|TRBV9|16|many
CASSEVGGRGTDTQYF
TGTGCCAGCAGCGAGGTCGGGGGGCGAGGCACAGATACGCAGTATTTT
>TRBJ1-1|.|TRBV19|16|.
CASSPMAQAWYTEAFF
TGTGCCAGTAGTCCAATGGCCCAGGCCTGGTACACTGAAGCTTTCTTT
>TRBJ1-4|TRBD1|TRBV5-6|15|.
CASSSGQGKSEKLFF
TGTGCCAGCAGCTCAGGACAGGGTAAAAGTGAAAAACTGTTTTTT
>TRBJ2-5|TRBD2|TRBV19|16|.
CASSISSSGGQETQYF
TGTGCCAGTAGTATTAGTTCTAGCGGGGGGCAAGAGACCCAGTACTTC